This TCR beta chain came from a study of cytomegalovirus exposure and HLA in healthy donors. The study's findings and limits: Among CMV-associated TCR beta chains, most appeared HLA-restricted in a later analysis. In an earlier analysis, productive rearrangement rates for most beta V segments clustered near 90% or 30%. For presence/absence analyses, sequencing depth was assumed to be roughly uniform across donors. It was 150 to 200 TCR beta chains that were listed as cytomegalovirus-associated.

Germline CDR1 SGHVS, CDR2 FQNEAQ. The CDR3 totals 17 residues. J gave up 5 bases and V 4 bases, and 10 bases lay outside the gene matches. Use of 60 Vbeta and 13 Jbeta primers characterized the PCR. Here immunoSEQ multiplex PCR was the method, and the copy in TCRdb shows in-frame clones only, minus some. The table includes more than 100,000 clones, around nine tenths detected once. About this clone itself: Its target is unknown.

The gene calls are TRBV7-8 and TRBJ2-4; 11 bases align to TRBD2. The source of this sequence is a woman in her 30s in good health and CMV-seronegative. The material sequenced was PBMCs. The CDR3 here is CASSSGVATSGENIQYF. The DNA for the CDR3 is TGTGCCAGCAGCTCAGGCGTTGCGACTAGCGGGGAAAACATTCAGTACTTC.